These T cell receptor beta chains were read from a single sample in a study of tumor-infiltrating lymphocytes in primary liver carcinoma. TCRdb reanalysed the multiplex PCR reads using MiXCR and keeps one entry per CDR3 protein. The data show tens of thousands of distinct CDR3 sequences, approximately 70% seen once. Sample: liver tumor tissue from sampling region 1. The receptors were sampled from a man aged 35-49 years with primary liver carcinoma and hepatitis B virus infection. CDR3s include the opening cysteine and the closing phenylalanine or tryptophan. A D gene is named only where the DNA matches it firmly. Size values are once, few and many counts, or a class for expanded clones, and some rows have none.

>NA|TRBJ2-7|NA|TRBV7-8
TGTGCCAGTGGCTTAGGGGGGTCCGACTACGAGCAGTACTTC
CASGLGGSDYEQYF
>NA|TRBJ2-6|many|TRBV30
TGTGCCTGGACGGACTCTGGGGCCAACGTCCTGACTTTC
CAWTDSGANVLTF
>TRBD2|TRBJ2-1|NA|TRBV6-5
TGTGCCAGAAATCCTACTAGCGGGAGAGATGATAATGAGCAGTTCTTC
CARNPTSGRDDNEQFF
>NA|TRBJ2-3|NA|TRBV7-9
TGTGCTAGCAGCTTGAACAGGGTGCCAAATACGCAGTATTTT
CASSLNRVPNTQYF
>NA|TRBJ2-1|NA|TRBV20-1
TGCAGTACTAGAGTGCCGGAAGGGCAGTTCTTC
CSTRVPEGQFF
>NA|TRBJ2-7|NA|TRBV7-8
TGCGTCAGCAGCTCCACCCCGGGGGCCTCTAACGAGCAGTACTTC
CVSSSTPGASNEQYF
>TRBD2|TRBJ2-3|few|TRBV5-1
TGCGCCAGCCCACCAAATAGCGGGACCCCAGCAGATACGCAGTATTTT
CASPPNSGTPADTQYF
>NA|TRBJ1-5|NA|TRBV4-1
TGCGCCAGCAGCCAAGATGGAGGGTGCAAACAGCCCCAGCATTTT
CASSQDGGCKQPQHF
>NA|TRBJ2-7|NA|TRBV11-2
TGTGCCAGCAGTTTAACCGACGGAGACTACAAGGAGTACTTC
CASSLTDGDYKEYF
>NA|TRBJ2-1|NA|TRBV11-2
TGTGCCAGCAGCTTGGAAACAGTAGGGAGCTCCTACAATGACCAGTTCTTC
CASSLETVGSSYNDQFF
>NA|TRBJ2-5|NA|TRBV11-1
TGTGCCAGCATCCCGCCCCCGGAGGTCAGGAAGGACTTGCAAGAGACCCAATACTTC
CASIPPPEVRKDLQETQYF
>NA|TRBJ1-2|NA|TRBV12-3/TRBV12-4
NA
CASSRQVNYGCTF
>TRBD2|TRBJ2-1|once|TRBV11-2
TGTACCAGCAGCACCCTCGGGACTAGCGGAAGTGACAATGAGCAGTTCTTC
CTSSTLGTSGSDNEQFF
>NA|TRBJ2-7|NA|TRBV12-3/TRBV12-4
TGTGACGACACCCGACGGGAATACTACGAGCAGTACTTC
CDDTRREYYEQYF
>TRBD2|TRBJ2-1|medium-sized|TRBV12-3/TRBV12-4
TGTGCCAGCGGAAAGAGCGGGATTACGTTCTTC
CASGKSGITFF
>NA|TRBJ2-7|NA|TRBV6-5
TGTGCCAGCAGTTACCCCTGCTCCTACGAGCAGTACTTC
CASSYPCSYEQYF
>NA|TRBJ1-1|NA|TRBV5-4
TGTGCCAGAAGCTTTGGGGCCGGGGCAGCGAACACTGAAGCTTTCTTT
CARSFGAGAANTEAFF
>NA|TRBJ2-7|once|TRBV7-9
TGTGCCAGCAGTCCTCGAGGCGGGACCCCTTGGGAGCAGTACTTC
CASSPRGGTPWEQYF
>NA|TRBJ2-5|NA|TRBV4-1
TGCGCCAGCAGCCAAGATTCAGGGAGCCAAGAGACCCGGTATTTC
CASSQDSGSQETRYF
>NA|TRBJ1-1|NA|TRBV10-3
TGTGCCATCAGTGGGACGGGGAACACTGAAGCTTTCTTT
CAISGTGNTEAFF
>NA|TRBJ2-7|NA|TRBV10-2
TGCGCCAGCCGGACTTACTACGAGGAGTATTTC
CASRTYYEEYF
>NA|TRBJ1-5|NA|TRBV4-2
TGTATCAGCAGCCAAGATCGGGGTGCGGCTCGCTATCAGCCCCAGCATTTT
CISSQDRGAARYQPQHF
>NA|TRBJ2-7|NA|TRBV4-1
TGCGCCAGCAACCCTGGGCAGGGAGGAGATTACGAGCAGTATTTC
CASNPGQGGDYEQYF
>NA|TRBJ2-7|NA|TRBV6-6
TGTGCCAGCAGTACCGAGTCCCCAATCTACGAGCAGTACTTC
CASSTESPIYEQYF
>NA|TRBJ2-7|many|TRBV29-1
TGCAGCGTTGTATACAGGGCAGAAGAGCAGTACTTC
CSVVYRAEEQYF
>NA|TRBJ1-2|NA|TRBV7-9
TGTGTCAGCAGCTTAGAACGGGATGGCTATACCTTC
CVSSLERDGYTF